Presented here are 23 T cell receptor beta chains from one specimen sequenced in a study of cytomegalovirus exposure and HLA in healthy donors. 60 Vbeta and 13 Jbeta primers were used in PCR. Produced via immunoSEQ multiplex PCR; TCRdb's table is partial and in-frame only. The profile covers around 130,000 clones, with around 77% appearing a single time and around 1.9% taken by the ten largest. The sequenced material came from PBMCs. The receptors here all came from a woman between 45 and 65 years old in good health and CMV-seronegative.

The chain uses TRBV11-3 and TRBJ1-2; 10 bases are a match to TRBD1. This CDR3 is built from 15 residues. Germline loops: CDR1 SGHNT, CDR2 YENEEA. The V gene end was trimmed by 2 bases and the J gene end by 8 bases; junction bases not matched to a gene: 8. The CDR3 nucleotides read TGTGCCAGCAGCTTAAGGGGACAGGGGATAAGGGGCTACACCTTC. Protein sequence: CASSLRGQGIRGYTF. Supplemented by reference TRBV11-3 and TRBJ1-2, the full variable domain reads EAGVVQSPRYKIIEKKQPVAFWCNPISGHNTLYWYLQNLGQGPELLIRYENEEAVDDSQLPKDRFSAERLKGVDSTLKIQPAELGDSAVYLCASSLRGQGIRGYTFGSGTRLTVV.

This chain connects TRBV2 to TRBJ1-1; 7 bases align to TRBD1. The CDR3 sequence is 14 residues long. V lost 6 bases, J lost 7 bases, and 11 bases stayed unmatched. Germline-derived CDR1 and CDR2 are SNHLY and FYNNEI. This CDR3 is CASRPEQGVREAFF. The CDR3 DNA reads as TGTGCCAGCAGACCCGAGCAGGGGGTGCGTGAAGCTTTCTTT.

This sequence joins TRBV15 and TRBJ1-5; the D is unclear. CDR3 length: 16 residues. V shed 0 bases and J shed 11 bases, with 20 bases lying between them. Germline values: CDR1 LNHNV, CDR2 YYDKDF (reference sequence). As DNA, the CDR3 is TGTGCCACCAGCAGAGATGGTTCCGTAGGGCGCGGGGCCCAGCATTTT. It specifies CATSRDGSVGRGAQHF.

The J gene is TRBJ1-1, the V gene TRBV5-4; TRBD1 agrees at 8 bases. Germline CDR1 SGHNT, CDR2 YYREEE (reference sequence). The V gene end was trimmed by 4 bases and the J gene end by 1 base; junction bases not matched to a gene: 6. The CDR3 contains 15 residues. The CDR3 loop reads CASSATGQGNTEAFF. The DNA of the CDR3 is TGTGCCAGCAGCGCGACAGGACAGGGGAACACTGAAGCTTTCTTT.

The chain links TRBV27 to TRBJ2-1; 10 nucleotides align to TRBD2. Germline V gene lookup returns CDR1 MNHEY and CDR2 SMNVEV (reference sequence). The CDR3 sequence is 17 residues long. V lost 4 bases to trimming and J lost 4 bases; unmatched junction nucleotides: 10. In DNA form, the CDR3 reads TGTGCCAGCAGTTCCGGACTAGCGGCAACGACTTACAATGAGCAGTTCTTC. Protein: CASSSGLAATTYNEQFF.

CDR3 sequence: CTSSQDGPGINEKLFF. For the CDR3, the DNA is TGCACCAGCAGCCAAGATGGGCCGGGGATTAATGAAAAACTGTTTTTT. The chain is built from TRBV1 and TRBJ1-4. TRBV1 is reported as a pseudogene. CDR3 size: 16 residues.

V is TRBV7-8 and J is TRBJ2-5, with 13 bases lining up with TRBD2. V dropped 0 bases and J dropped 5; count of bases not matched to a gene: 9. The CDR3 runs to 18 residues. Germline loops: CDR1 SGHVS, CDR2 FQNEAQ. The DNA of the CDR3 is TGTGCCAGCAGCTTAGCTCCTAGGCCACTAGCGGGAGGGGAGACCCAGTACTTC. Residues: CASSLAPRPLAGGETQYF. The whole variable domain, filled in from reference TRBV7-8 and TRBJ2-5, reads GAGVSQSPRYKVAKRGQDVALRCDPISGHVSLFWYQQALGQGPEFLTYFQNEAQLDKSGLPSDRFFAERPEGSVSTLKIQRTQQEDSAVYLCASSLAPRPLAGGETQYFGPGTRLLVL.

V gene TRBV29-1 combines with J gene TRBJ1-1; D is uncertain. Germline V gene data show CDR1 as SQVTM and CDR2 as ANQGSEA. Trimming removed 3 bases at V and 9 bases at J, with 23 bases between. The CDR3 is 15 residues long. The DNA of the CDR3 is TGCAGCGTTGATCTCCCCGGGGAGGGTGGCCAACAAGCTTTCTTT. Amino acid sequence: CSVDLPGEGGQQAFF.

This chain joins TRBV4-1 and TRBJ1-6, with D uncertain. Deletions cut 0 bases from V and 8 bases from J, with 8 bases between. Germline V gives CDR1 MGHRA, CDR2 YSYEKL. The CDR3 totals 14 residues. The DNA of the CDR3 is TGCGCCAGCAGCCAAGACAACAGTTATTCACCCCTCCACTTT. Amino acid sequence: CASSQDNSYSPLHF.

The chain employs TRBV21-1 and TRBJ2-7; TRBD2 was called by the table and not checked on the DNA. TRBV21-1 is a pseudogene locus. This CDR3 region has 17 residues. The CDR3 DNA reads TGTGCCAGCAGCAAGGCGAAAGCGGGAGGCAGCTCCTACGAGCAGTACTTC. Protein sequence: CASSKAKAGGSSYEQYF.

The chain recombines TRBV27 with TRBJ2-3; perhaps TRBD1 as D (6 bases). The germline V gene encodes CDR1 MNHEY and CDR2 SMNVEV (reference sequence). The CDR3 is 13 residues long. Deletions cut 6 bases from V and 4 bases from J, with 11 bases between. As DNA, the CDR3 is TGTGCCAGCAGCCGACGGACAGCAGATACGCAGTATTTT. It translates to CASSRRTADTQYF.

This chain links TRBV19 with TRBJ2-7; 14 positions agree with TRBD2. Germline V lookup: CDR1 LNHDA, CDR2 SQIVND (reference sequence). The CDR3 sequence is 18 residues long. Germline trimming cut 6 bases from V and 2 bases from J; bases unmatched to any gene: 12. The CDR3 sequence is CASRRGLAGDPIPYEQYF. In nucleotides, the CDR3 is TGTGCCAGTAGACGGGGACTAGCGGGGGACCCCATACCCTACGAGCAGTACTTC.

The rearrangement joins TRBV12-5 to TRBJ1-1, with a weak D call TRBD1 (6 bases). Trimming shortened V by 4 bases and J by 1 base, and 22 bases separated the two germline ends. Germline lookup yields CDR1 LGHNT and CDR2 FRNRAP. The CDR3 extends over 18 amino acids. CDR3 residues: CASGSKETGRIENTEAFF. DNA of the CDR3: TGTGCTAGTGGTTCGAAGGAGACAGGCCGGATCGAGAACACTGAAGCTTTCTTT.

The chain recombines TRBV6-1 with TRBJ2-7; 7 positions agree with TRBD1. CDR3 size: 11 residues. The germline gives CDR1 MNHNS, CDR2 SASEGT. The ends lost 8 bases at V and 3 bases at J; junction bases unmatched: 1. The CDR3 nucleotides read TGTGCCAGCCGGACAGGCTACGAGCAGTACGTC. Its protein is CASRTGYEQYV.

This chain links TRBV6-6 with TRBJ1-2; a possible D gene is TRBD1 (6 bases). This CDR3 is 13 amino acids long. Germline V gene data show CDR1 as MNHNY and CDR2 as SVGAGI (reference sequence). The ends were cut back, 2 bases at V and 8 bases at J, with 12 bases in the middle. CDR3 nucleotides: TGTGCCAGCAGTTACGCACAGGGTTTGGGCTACACCTTC. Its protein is CASSYAQGLGYTF.

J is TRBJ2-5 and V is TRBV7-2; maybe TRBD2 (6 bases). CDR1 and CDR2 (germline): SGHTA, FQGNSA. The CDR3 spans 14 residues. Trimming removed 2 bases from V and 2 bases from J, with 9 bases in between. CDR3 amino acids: CASSLYGSQETQYF. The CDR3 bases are TGTGCCAGCAGCTTATACGGGAGTCAAGAGACCCAGTACTTC.

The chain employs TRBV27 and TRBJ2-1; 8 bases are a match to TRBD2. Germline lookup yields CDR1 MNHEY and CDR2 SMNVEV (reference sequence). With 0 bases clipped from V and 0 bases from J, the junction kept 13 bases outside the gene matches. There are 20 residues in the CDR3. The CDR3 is CASSLSLGGLAGGSYNEQFF. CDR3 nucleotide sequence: TGTGCCAGCAGTTTATCGCTGGGGGGGCTAGCGGGTGGCTCCTACAATGAGCAGTTCTTC.

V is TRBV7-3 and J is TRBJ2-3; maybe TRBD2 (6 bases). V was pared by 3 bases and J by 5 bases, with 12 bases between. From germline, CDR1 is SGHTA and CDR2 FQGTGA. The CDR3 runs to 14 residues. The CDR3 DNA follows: TGTGCCAGCAGCTTGGGGGGAGAGGTAGATACGCAGTATTTT. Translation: CASSLGGEVDTQYF.

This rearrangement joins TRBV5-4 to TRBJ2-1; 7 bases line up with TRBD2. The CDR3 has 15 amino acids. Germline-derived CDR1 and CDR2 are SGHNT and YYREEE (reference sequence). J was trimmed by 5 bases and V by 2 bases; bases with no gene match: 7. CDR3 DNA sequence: TGTGCCAGCAGCTTCGGCGGGAGTTGGGACAATGAGCAGTTCTTC. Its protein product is CASSFGGSWDNEQFF.

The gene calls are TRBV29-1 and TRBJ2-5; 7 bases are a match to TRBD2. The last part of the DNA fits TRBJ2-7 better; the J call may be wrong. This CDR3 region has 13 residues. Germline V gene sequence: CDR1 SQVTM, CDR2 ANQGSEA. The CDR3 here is CSVDRGGAYEQYF. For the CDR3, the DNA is TGCAGCGTTGACCGCGGGGGAGCCTACGAGCAGTACTTC.

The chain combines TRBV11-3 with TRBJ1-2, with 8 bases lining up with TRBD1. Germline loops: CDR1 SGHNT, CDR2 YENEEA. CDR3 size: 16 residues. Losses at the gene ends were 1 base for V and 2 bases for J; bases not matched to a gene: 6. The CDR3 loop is CASSLASGGSNYGYTF. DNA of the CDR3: TGTGCCAGCAGCTTAGCATCAGGGGGCTCCAACTATGGCTACACCTTC.

The CDR3 here is CASSLDGGARAGNTIYF. CDR3 DNA: TGTGCCAGCAGCTTAGATGGTGGGGCTCGGGCTGGAAACACCATATATTTT. This sequence joins TRBV7-2 and TRBJ1-3; weak D call: TRBD1 (5 bases). V was cut by 1 base and J by 2 bases, with 15 bases left in between. In germline, CDR1 is SGHTA, CDR2 FQGNSA. The length of the CDR3 is 17 residues.

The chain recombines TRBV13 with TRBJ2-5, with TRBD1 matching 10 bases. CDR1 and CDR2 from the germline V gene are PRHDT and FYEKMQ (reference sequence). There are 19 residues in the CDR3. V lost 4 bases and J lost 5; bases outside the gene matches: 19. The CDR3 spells CASSSWGETGGLTGETQYF. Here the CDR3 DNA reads TGTGCCAGCAGCTCATGGGGGGAGACAGGGGGCTTAACGGGGGAGACCCAGTACTTC.